This is a list of T cell receptor beta chains from one sample in a study of CD8 T cells in Susac syndrome. Via MiXCR, TCRdb re-called the immunoSEQ multiplex PCR reads, giving one row per CDR3 protein. The repertoire consists of about 190,000 distinct CDR3 sequences, with roughly 94% occurring once and the leading ten covering around 0.15%. Sequenced material: CD8+ T cells from PBMCs. Receptors originate from a human donor with Susac syndrome. Both conserved end residues are part of each CDR3. Each record gives: V gene, J gene, CDR3 protein.

TRBV5-4	TRBJ2-1	CASSTRSGADNEQFF
TRBV11-2	TRBJ2-1	CASSSRGDNEQFF
TRBV4-1	TRBJ2-2	CASSQARDSWHTGELFF
TRBV7-6	TRBJ1-4	CASSLGPFPNEKLFF
TRBV20-1	TRBJ2-1	CSARGGAGGLYNEQFF
TRBV4-1	TRBJ2-7	CASSQGGDRVREQYF
TRBV7-9	TRBJ2-7	CASSPETESSYEQYF
TRBV9	TRBJ2-3	CASSLRRGDTQYF
TRBV9	TRBJ1-2	CASSPTGGDGYTF
TRBV12-3/TRBV12-4	TRBJ2-7	CASSLGVDSYEQYF
TRBV7-8	TRBJ2-5	CASSWTGEETQYF
TRBV29-1	TRBJ2-6	CSVESYSGANVLTF
TRBV20-1	TRBJ2-7	CSAPGAGQGNYEQYF
TRBV13	TRBJ2-1	CASSSLAEAYNEQFF
TRBV7-9	TRBJ1-2	CASSLTGQPYGYTF
TRBV30	TRBJ1-2	CAWRGSGDYGYTF
TRBV12-3/TRBV12-4	TRBJ2-1	CASSLAKGGGTYHEQFF
TRBV7-3	TRBJ2-1	CASSPTGLDYNEQFF
TRBV28	TRBJ2-7	CASSYQTESYEQYF
TRBV9	TRBJ2-2	CASSPAMNTGELFF
TRBV4-1	TRBJ1-2	CASSPPTGDPYGYTF
TRBV4-1	TRBJ1-1	CASSQDSMNTEAFF
TRBV5-1	TRBJ2-3	CASSLSDTTDTQYF
TRBV7-9	TRBJ1-2	CASSRPGQGHYGYTF
TRBV4-2	TRBJ2-1	CASSQVAAGVPQEQFF
TRBV5-4	TRBJ2-7	CASSPTSGRLREQYF
TRBV12-3/TRBV12-4	TRBJ2-7	CASSWSGGTMRYEQYF
TRBV24-1	TRBJ2-3	CATRGDRSTDTQYF
TRBV11-2	TRBJ2-7	CASSLDSGSSYEQYF
TRBV28	TRBJ2-1	CASRDRDASYNEQFF
TRBV12-3/TRBV12-4	TRBJ2-3	CASSPRGDASTDTQYF
TRBV2	TRBJ2-1	CASRWTGSYNEQFF
TRBV6-5	TRBJ1-4	CASSGTGDGKLFF
TRBV5-6	TRBJ2-7	CASTEGQGVPNEQYF
TRBV7-3	TRBJ2-3	CASSYKTGLAGDTQYF
TRBV29-1	TRBJ2-1	CSVALAGLNEQFF
TRBV28	TRBJ2-1	CASSFYPSLARGPDNEQFF
TRBV4-1	TRBJ2-1	CASSQLAGGPNEQFF
TRBV6-5	TRBJ2-7	CASSTLQGYEQYF
TRBV28	TRBJ2-7	CASSPRDRGYYEQYF
TRBV3-1	TRBJ2-7	CASSPADRLYEQYF
TRBV7-8	TRBJ2-5	CASRSPDQGTQYF
TRBV25-1	TRBJ2-1	CASSEIGTQGDEQFF
TRBV9	TRBJ2-3	CASSVTAGTDTQYF
TRBV28	TRBJ2-7	CASSPLADNHYEQYF
TRBV20-1	TRBJ1-3	CSAASGQFSGNTIYF
TRBV2	TRBJ2-1	CASSEASGRPNEQFF
TRBV30	TRBJ2-3	CAWSGTGGTDTQYF
TRBV30	TRBJ2-1	CAWRETSGGAFF
TRBV4-1	TRBJ1-1	CASSQSPGLNTEAFF
TRBV29-1	TRBJ1-3	CSGDGPDSDSGNTIYF
TRBV2	TRBJ2-7	CAIWTGGPGEQYF
TRBV15	TRBJ1-5	CATSREGSSNQPQHF
TRBV20-1	TRBJ2-6	CSAGRLQGAPGANVLTF
TRBV19	TRBJ1-2	CASSIHYGYTF